This TCR beta chain was retrieved from a study (dated by TCRdb to between 2014 and 2017). The study in broad terms: The study set out to test whether tumor-infiltrating Tregs in breast cancer get recruited from blood Tregs or are instead converted in situ from other CD4+ T cell subsets.

Taken from the germline V gene, the CDR1 and CDR2 loops are SQVTM and ANQGSEA. The junction carries 19 bases between V and J, which are trimmed by 7 bases and 6 bases respectively. The CDR3 sequence holds 14 residues, the cysteine and phenylalanine included. Only the CDR3 region is kept as DNA, spanning 42 bases read in frame from base 1. Full-length TCR variable regions were amplified by 5' RACE PCR with constant-region reverse primers, followed by semi-nested PCR with Nested Universal Primer A. Using the ReliaPrep RNA Cell Miniprep System, total RNA was extracted, and the SMARTer RACE 5'/3' Kit was then used to reverse transcribe the RNA into 5'RACE-ready cDNA. An Illumina MiSeq was used to sequence the full-length TCR alpha and beta libraries, which had been barcoded with multiplex adaptors. As for how the authors treated the data: For each of nine subset-tissue groups, sequencing data from the five patients were pooled, and the groups were then compared using unsupervised clustering of TCR gene usage. The Morisita-Horn index was used to calculate repertoire similarity, with shared sequences weighted by how much each contributed to each repertoire. Starting from the raw public reads, TCRdb applied fastp trimming at Q25, assembled clones with MiXCR and retained in-frame beta chains. Entries are consolidated by CDR3 protein sequence, retaining the most common genes and DNA. The V and J calls were determined by TCRdb, not by the authors. The sample table holds about 50,000 distinct CDR3 sequences, of which 15% to 20% were seen once. Together, the top ten hold 2% to 2.5% of the sample.

Study-level results and caveats: The validation in the larger cohort was limited to a single TCR beta V-J rearrangement instead of whole repertoires. The greatest overlap of tumor-infiltrating Treg TCR alpha and beta sequences was with tumor naive CD4+ T cells, followed next by blood naive CD4+ T cells. Tumor memory CD4+ T cell TCR gene usage was found to cluster with blood and lymph node memory CD4+ cells and with lymph node naive CD4+ cells.

Concerning this clonotype: The antigen it recognizes is unknown. Base qualities are not at hand, and no much larger clone is one base apart.

Naive CD4+ T cells were purified with the Miltenyi Naive CD4+ T Cell Isolation kit, with Tregs depleted using CD25 microbeads. Tregs, naive and memory CD4+ T cells from tumor, blood and ipsilateral draining lymph nodes of about 5 breast cancer patients underwent full-length TCR alpha and beta sequencing. Ficoll density gradient centrifugation was used to isolate mononuclear cells from lymph nodes or from over 40 ml of peripheral blood. FACS confirmed that the sorted cell populations were more than 90% pure. The V and J genes are TRBV29-1 and TRBJ2-4; TRBD1 is a weak D gene call, 6 bases matching. Sequenced input: naive CD4+ T cells sorted from blood. The cell subset or site label, read with the paper, signifies: naive CD4+ T cells, CD4+CD45RA+CD25-. The sequence derives from a female donor with breast cancer. The CDR3 is CSAKTGNFGNIQYF. The nucleotide sequence reads TGCAGCGCGAAAACAGGGAATTTCGGAAACATTCAGTACTTC.